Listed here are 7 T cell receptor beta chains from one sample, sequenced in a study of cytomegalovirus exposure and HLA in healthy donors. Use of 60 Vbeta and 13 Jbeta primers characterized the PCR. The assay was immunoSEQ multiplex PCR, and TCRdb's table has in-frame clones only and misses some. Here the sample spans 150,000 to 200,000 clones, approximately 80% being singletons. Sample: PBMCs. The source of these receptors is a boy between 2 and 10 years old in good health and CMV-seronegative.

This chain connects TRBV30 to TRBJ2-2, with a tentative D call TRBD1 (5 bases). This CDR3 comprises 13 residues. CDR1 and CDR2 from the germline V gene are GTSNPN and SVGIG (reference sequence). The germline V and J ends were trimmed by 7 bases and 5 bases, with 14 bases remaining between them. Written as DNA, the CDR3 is TGTGCCTTAGACTCACAGGAAACCGGGGAGCTGTTTTTT. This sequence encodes CALDSQETGELFF.

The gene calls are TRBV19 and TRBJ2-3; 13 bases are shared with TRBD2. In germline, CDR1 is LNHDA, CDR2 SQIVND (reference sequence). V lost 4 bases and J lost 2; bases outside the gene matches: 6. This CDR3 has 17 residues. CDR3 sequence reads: CASSTRLAGGITDTQYF. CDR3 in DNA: TGTGCCAGTAGTACTAGACTAGCGGGAGGAATCACAGATACGCAGTATTTT.

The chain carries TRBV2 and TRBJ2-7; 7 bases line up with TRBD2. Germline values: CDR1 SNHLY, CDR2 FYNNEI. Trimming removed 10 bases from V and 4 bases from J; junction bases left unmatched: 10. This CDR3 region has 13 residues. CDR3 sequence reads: CATLSAGVYEQYF. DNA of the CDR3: TGTGCCACCTTATCGGCGGGAGTATACGAGCAGTACTTC.

The CDR3 sequence: CASSDGQNTEAFF. Written as DNA, the CDR3 is TGTGCCAGCAGTGACGGACAGAACACTGAAGCTTTCTTT. The chain links TRBV6-6 to TRBJ1-1; D is perhaps TRBD1 (5 bases). The CDR3 runs 13 residues. Trimming pared 5 bases from V and 1 base from J, leaving 8 bases between. Germline lookup yields CDR1 MNHNY and CDR2 SVGAGI (reference sequence).

This CDR3 reads CARSLRGRCGRAGPGRFF. CDR3 coding DNA: TGTGCCAGAAGCCTAAGGGGGCGTTGCGGGAGGGCCGGGCCGGGTCGGTTCTTC. The V call is TRBV5-3, the J call TRBJ2-1, with 9 nucleotides matching TRBD2. TRBV5-3 is treated as an ORF (open reading frame) with a function not yet certain. V was clipped by 4 bases and J by 15 bases; unmatched bases: 26. The CDR3 runs to 18 residues.

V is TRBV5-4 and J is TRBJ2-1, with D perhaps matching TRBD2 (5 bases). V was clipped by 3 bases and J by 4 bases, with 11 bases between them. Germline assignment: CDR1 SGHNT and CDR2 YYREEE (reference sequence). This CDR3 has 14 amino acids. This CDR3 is CASSSRTGYNEQFF. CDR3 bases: TGTGCCAGCAGCTCGAGGACTGGTTACAATGAGCAGTTCTTC.

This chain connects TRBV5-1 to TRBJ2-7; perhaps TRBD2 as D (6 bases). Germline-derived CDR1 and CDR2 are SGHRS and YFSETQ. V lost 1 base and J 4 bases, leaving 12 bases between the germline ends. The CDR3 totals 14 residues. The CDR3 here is CASSLFRGRYEQYF. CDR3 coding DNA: TGCGCCAGCAGCTTGTTCCGGGGGAGATACGAGCAGTACTTC. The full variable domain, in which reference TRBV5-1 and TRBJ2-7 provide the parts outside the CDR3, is KAGVTQTPRYLIKTRGQQVTLSCSPISGHRSVSWYQQTPGQGLQFLFEYFSETQRNKGNFPGRFSGRQFSNSRSEMNVSTLELGDSALYLCASSLFRGRYEQYFGPGTRLTVT.